The 17 T cell receptor beta chains given below trace back to one sample, sequenced in a study of human T cells and chemical hapten exposure. Time point in this sample: patch test 3, about 24 weeks after DPC sensitization. As for treatment: therapeutic diphenylcyclopropenone sensitization with weekly scalp DPC. MiXCR was run by TCRdb on the RACE reads, yielding one entry per CDR3 protein. The sample has over 70,000 distinct CDR3 sequences, approximately 10% seen once. This material consisted of whole blood, taken in connection with sensitization to the hapten diphenylcyclopropenone (DPC). The receptors were gathered from a woman aged 25 to 39 with alopecia areata. Some clones in this sample may be carry-over from other donors' samples.

The chain uses TRBV5-1 and TRBJ2-5; TRBD2 matches 7 bases. CDR1 and CDR2 (germline): SGHRS, YFSETQ. The CDR3 runs 16 residues. V dropped 4 bases and J dropped 1; count of bases not matched to a gene: 10. The CDR3 coding sequence is TGCGCCAGCAGCCCCGGGACTACGACGTTCCAAGAGACCCAGTACTTC. Residues: CASSPGTTTFQETQYF. The full variable domain, rest sourced from reference TRBV5-1 and TRBJ2-5, is KAGVTQTPRYLIKTRGQQVTLSCSPISGHRSVSWYQQTPGQGLQFLFEYFSETQRNKGNFPGRFSGRQFSNSRSEMNVSTLELGDSALYLCASSPGTTTFQETQYFGPGTRLLVL.

The chain's CDR3 is CAWDRTGKSSYGYTF. The CDR3 region has the DNA TGTGCCTGGGACAGAACAGGGAAATCTTCATATGGCTACACCTTC. V and J are TRBV30 and TRBJ1-2; a weak D match, TRBD1 (6 bases). The V and J ends lost 5 bases and 5 bases respectively, with 21 bases between them. CDR1 GTSNPN and CDR2 SVGIG come from the germline V gene (reference sequence). This CDR3 comprises 15 residues.

The sample holds many counts of this clonotype. The chain has TRBV24-1 and TRBJ2-5, with TRBD1 matching over 8 bases. Germline trimming cut 6 bases from V and 5 bases from J; bases unmatched to any gene: 10. In germline, CDR1 is KGHDR, CDR2 SFDVKD. The CDR3 loop spans 15 amino acids. CDR3 nucleotide sequence: TGTGCCACCAGTACAACTCAGGGGGCTTTGGAGACCCAGTACTTC. Its translation: CATSTTQGALETQYF.

The sample holds a few counts of this clonotype. This chain connects TRBV6-1 to TRBJ2-1; 10 bases agree with TRBD2. CDR3 size: 13 residues. Per germline, CDR1 MNHNS and CDR2 SASEGT. Trimming cost V 8 bases and J 8 bases; bases outside gene matches: 6. CDR3 region: CASAGSGRHEQFF. The CDR3 DNA follows: TGTGCCAGCGCGGGTAGCGGGAGGCATGAGCAGTTCTTC.

The rearrangement uses TRBV19 and TRBJ2-5; TRBD1 or TRBD2 may be the D gene (5 bases each). The germline V and J ends were trimmed by 8 bases and 7 bases, with 11 bases remaining between them. Germline CDR1 reads LNHDA; CDR2 reads SQIVND (reference sequence). The CDR3 is made up of 11 amino acids. The CDR3: CASGTGGTQYF. The CDR3 nucleotides are TGTGCCAGTGGGACCGGCGGGACCCAGTACTTC.

V usage is TRBV2 and J usage is TRBJ1-1, with TRBD1 identical over 7 bases. In germline, CDR1 is SNHLY, CDR2 FYNNEI. V lost 6 bases and J lost 5; bases outside the gene matches: 9. The CDR3 consists of 14 residues. The CDR3 region is CASRADRWGTEAFF. CDR3 sequence (DNA): TGTGCCAGCAGGGCGGACAGGTGGGGGACTGAAGCTTTCTTT.

This clonotype was detected ten times or more. The J gene is TRBJ2-5, the V gene TRBV20-1; D unresolved. The CDR3 runs to 12 residues. V was clipped by 3 bases and J by 4 bases, with 9 bases between them. In germline, CDR1 is DFQATT, CDR2 SNEGSKA (reference sequence). Here the CDR3 reads CSARLGIETQYF. CDR3 DNA: TGCAGTGCTAGGTTAGGGATAGAGACCCAGTACTTC.

The chain uses TRBV24-1 and TRBJ2-2, with 8 bases identical to TRBD1. Germline loops: CDR1 KGHDR, CDR2 SFDVKD. This CDR3 is built from 20 residues. The junction had 13 bases not matched to a gene; V was cut back by 1 base and J by 1 base. In nucleotides, the CDR3 is TGTGCCACCAGTGATTTCGACAGGGGTTTCGGGAAATGGAACACCGGGGAGCTGTTTTTT. Its protein product is CATSDFDRGFGKWNTGELFF.

This clonotype was seen repeatedly, ten times or more. This chain links TRBV7-2 with TRBJ2-3; D gene ambiguous. V was shortened by 0 bases and J by 0 bases, with 7 bases between the two germline ends. CDR3 length equals 15 residues. Germline V gene sequence: CDR1 SGHTA, CDR2 FQGNSA. The CDR3 protein is CASSLASTSTDTQYF. The CDR3 DNA sequence: TGTGCCAGCAGCTTAGCCTCAACCAGCACAGATACGCAGTATTTT.

This clonotype was observed at least ten times. This chain connects TRBV7-9 to TRBJ1-1; 8 positions agree with TRBD1. V dropped 5 bases and J dropped 0; count of bases not matched to a gene: 8. CDR1 SEHNR and CDR2 FQNEAQ come from the germline V gene (reference sequence). The CDR3 spans 16 residues. CDR3 sequence (DNA): TGTGCCAGCAGCCTCCGAACAGGGGGAATGAACACTGAAGCTTTCTTT. Residues: CASSLRTGGMNTEAFF. Complete variable domain (other parts from reference TRBV7-9 and TRBJ1-1): DTGVSQNPRHKITKRGQNVTFRCDPISEHNRLYWYRQTLGQGPEFLTYFQNEAQLEKSRLLSDRFSAERPKGSFSTLEIQRTEQGDSAMYLCASSLRTGGMNTEAFFGQGTRLTVV.

This clonotype has ten or more counts. The chain links TRBV10-2 to TRBJ2-3; 11 nucleotides match TRBD2. With V trimmed by 6 bases and J by 0 bases, 20 bases remained unmatched. The CDR3 consists of 21 residues. CDR1 and CDR2 from the germline V gene are WSHSY and SAAADI. Here the CDR3 DNA reads TGCGCCAGCAGAAGTCCTGGTGTTAGCGGGGGGGCCAGGCCAAGCACAGATACGCAGTATTTT. Protein product: CASRSPGVSGGARPSTDTQYF.

The table lists this clonotype with a few counts. The chain links TRBV6-7 to TRBJ1-1, with D maybe TRBD1 (5 bases). TRBV6-7 qualifies as an ORF whose function is uncertain. The CDR3 extends over 16 amino acids. With 2 bases removed from V and 3 bases from J, the gap between germline ends came to 16 bases. The CDR3 DNA reads as TGTGCCAGCAGTTACCCTAAGCGGGGCCCGGACACTGAAGCTTTCTTT. Translation: CASSYPKRGPDTEAFF.

This clonotype was seen repeatedly, ten times or more. The V and J genes are TRBV7-9 and TRBJ2-3; D gene ambiguous. This CDR3 comprises 12 residues. Trimming removed 5 bases from V and 4 bases from J, with 7 bases in between. Germline lookup yields CDR1 SEHNR and CDR2 FQNEAQ (reference sequence). CDR3 coding DNA: TGTGCCAGCAGCACCGTTGCAGATACGCAGTATTTT. Protein product: CASSTVADTQYF.

This clonotype was counted at least ten times. This chain joins TRBV7-2 and TRBJ2-3; D is unclear. The CDR3 runs to 17 residues. Deletions cut 0 bases from V and 1 base from J, with 14 bases between. The germline gives CDR1 SGHTA, CDR2 FQGNSA. The CDR3 here is CASSLAVMIARTDTQYF. Here the CDR3 DNA reads TGTGCCAGCAGCTTAGCAGTCATGATTGCCCGCACAGATACGCAGTATTTT.

This clonotype was observed many times. J is TRBJ2-5 and V is TRBV12-3 or TRBV12-4, with D perhaps matching TRBD2 (6 bases). The V end lost 3 bases, the J end lost 0 bases, and 26 bases lay between the germline ends. The CDR3 covers 20 residues. The CDR3 reads CASSFTQGRGTWGDQETQYF. The CDR3 nucleotides are TGTGCCAGCAGTTTCACCCAGGGACGAGGGACTTGGGGAGACCAAGAGACCCAGTACTTC.

This clonotype was counted ten times or more. This chain joins TRBV3-1 and TRBJ2-2; no clear D. The V end was cut by 7 bases, the J end by 8 bases, with 14 bases between. CDR1 is LGHDT and CDR2 is YNNKEL in the germline V gene (reference sequence). This CDR3 is 13 amino acids long. The CDR3 sequence is CASNHGVPGELFF. The CDR3 bases are TGTGCCAGCAACCATGGGGTTCCGGGGGAGCTGTTTTTT.

This clonotype was detected many times. The J gene is TRBJ2-5, the V gene TRBV4-2; a possible D gene is TRBD2 (7 bases). Germline-derived CDR1 and CDR2 are LGHNA and YNFKEQ. V was pared by 4 bases and J by 3 bases, with 21 bases between. This CDR3 contains 17 residues. The CDR3 region has the DNA TGTGCCAGCAGCCCCGAAGGGTTCGGGGGGCGGGAAGAGACCCAGTACTTC. Translating gives CASSPEGFGGREETQYF.